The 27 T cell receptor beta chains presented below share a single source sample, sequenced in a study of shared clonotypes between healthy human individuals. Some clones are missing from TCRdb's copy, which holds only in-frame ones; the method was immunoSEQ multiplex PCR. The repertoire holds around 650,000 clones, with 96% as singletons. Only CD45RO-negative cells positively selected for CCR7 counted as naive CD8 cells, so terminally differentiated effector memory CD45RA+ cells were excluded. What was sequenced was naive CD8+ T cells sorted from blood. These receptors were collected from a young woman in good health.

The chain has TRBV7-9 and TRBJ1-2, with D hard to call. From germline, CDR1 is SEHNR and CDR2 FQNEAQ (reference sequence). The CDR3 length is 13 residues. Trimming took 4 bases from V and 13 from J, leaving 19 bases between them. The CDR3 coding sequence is TGTGCCAGCAGCTCCCCCGACCGCCCGCGGGTCACCTTC. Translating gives CASSSPDRPRVTF.

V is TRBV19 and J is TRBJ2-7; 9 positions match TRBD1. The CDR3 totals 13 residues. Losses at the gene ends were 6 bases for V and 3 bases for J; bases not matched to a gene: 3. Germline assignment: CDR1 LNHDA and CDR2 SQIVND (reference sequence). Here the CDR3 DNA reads TGTGCCAGTAGGGGACAGGGTGGCTACGAGCAGTACTTC. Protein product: CASRGQGGYEQYF.

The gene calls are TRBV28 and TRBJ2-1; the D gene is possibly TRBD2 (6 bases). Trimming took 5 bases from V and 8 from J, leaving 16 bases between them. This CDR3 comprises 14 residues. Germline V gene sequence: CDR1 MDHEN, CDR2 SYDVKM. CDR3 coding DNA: TGTGCCAGCAGTAAGCTAGTCGGGAGCGATGAGCAGTTCTTC. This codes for CASSKLVGSDEQFF.

CDR3 sequence reads: CASSLESGARGGELFF. The CDR3 DNA reads as TGTGCCAGCAGTTTAGAGTCGGGGGCCCGGGGCGGGGAGCTGTTTTTT. The chain combines TRBV28 with TRBJ2-2, with D possibly called TRBD1 or TRBD2 (6 bases each). V dropped 2 bases and J dropped 7 bases, with 17 bases sitting between them. Germline values: CDR1 MDHEN, CDR2 SYDVKM. CDR3 length: 16 residues.

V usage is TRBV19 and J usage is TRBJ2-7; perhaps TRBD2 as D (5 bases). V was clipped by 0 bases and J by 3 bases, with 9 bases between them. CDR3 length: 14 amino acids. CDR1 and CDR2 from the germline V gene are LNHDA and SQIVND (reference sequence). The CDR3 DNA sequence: TGTGCCAGTAGTATAGACGGGGAATTCTACGAGCAGTACTTC. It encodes CASSIDGEFYEQYF.

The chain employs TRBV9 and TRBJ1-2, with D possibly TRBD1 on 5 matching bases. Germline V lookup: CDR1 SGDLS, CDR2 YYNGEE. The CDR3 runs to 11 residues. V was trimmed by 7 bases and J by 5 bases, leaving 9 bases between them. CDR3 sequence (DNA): TGTGCCAGCGGGGCAGGGTATGGCTACACCTTC. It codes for CASGAGYGYTF.

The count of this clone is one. CDR3 sequence: CASSVAPLVGGGTDTQYF. The CDR3 region has the DNA TGTGCCAGCAGCGTAGCTCCTCTCGTTGGGGGAGGCACAGATACGCAGTATTTT. The chain recombines TRBV9 with TRBJ2-3; possibly TRBD1 or TRBD2 for D (5 bases each). This CDR3 has 18 amino acids. CDR1 is SGDLS, CDR2 YYNGEE, per germline. Trimming shortened V by 0 bases and J by 1 base, and 18 bases separated the two germline ends.

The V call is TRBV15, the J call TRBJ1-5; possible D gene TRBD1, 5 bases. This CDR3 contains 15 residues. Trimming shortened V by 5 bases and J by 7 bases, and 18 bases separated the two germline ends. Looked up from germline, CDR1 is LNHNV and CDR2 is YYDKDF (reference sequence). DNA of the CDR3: TGTGCCACCAGCGCCCGGAGCAGGGTTGGGCAGCCCCAGCATTTT. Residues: CATSARSRVGQPQHF.

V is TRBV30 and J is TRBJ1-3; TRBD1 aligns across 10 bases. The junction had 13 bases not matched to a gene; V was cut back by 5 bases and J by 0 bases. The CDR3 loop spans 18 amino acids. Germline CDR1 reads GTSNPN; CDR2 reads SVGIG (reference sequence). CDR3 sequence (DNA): TGTGCCTGGCCGGCGGAGGACAGGGGGTCAAACTCTGGAAACACCATATATTTT. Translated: CAWPAEDRGSNSGNTIYF.

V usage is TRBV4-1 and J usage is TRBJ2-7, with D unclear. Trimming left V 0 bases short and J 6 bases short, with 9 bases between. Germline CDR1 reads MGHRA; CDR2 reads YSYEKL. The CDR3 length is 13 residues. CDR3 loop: CASSQESRAEQYF. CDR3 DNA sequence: TGCGCCAGCAGCCAAGAGAGTCGGGCCGAGCAGTACTTC.

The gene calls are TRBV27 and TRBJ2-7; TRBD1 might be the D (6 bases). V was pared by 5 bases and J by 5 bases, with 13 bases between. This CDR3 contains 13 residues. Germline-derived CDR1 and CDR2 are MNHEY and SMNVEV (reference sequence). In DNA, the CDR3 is TGTGCCAGCAGTGAAGGACAGACCCACGAGCAGTACTTC. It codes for CASSEGQTHEQYF.

CDR3 protein: CASRWGGNTEAFF. The CDR3 nucleotides are TGTGCCAGCAGGTGGGGGGGGAACACTGAAGCTTTCTTT. The V call is TRBV28, the J call TRBJ1-1, with D possibly being TRBD1 (5 bases). The CDR3 consists of 13 residues. With 6 bases removed from V and 1 base from J, the gap between germline ends came to 9 bases. CDR1 is MDHEN and CDR2 is SYDVKM in the germline V gene. The full variable domain, rest sourced from reference TRBV28 and TRBJ1-1, is DVKVTQSSRYLVKRTGEKVFLECVQDMDHENMFWYRQDPGLGLRLIYFSYDVKMKEKGDIPEGYSVSREKKERFSLILESASTNQTSMYLCASRWGGNTEAFFGQGTRLTVV.

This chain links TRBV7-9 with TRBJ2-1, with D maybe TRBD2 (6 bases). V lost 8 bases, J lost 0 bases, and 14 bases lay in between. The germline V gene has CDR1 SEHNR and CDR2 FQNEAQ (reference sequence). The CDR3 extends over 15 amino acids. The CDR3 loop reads CASLGDSSSYNEQFF. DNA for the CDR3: TGTGCCAGCTTAGGGGACTCCAGCTCCTACAATGAGCAGTTCTTC.

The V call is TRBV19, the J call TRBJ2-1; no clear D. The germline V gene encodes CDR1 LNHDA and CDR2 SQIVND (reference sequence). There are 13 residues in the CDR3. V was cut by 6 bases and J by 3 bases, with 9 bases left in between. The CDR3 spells CASRDGYYNEQFF. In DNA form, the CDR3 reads TGTGCCAGTAGGGACGGATACTACAATGAGCAGTTCTTC.

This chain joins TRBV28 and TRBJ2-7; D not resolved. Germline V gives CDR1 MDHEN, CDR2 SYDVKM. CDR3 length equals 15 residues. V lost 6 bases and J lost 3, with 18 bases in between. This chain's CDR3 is CASSPPELFNYEQYF. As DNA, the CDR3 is TGTGCCAGCAGCCCACCTGAGTTGTTTAACTACGAGCAGTACTTC.

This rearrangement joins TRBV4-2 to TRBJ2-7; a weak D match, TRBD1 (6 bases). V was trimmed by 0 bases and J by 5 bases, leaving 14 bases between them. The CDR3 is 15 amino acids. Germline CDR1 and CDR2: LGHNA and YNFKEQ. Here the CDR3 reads CASSQDGDKWDEQYF. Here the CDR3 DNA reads TGTGCCAGCAGCCAAGATGGGGACAAGTGGGACGAGCAGTACTTC.

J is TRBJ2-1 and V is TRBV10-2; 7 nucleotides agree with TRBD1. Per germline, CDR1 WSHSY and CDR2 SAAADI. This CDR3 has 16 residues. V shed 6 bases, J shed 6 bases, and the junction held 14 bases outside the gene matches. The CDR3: CASREGTAYFLNEQFF. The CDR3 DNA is TGCGCCAGCAGGGAAGGGACAGCCTATTTTCTCAATGAGCAGTTCTTC.

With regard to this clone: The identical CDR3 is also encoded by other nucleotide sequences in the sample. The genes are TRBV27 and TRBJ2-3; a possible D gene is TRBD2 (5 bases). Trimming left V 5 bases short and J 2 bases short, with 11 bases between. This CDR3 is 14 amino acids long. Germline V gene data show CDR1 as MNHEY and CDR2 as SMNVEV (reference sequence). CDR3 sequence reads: CASSPLADTDTQYF. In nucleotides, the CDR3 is TGTGCCAGCAGTCCTCTAGCAGACACAGATACGCAGTATTTT.

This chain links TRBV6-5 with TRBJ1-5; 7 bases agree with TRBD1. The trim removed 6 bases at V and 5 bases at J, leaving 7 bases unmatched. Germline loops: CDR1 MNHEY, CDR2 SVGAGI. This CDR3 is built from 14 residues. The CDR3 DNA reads TGTGCCAGCAGAGACACAGGGGAACATCAGCCCCAGCATTTT. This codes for CASRDTGEHQPQHF.

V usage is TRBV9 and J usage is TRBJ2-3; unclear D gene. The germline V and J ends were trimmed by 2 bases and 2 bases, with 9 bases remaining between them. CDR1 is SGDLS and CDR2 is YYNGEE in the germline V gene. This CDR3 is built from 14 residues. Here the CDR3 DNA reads TGTGCCAGCAGCGTCGGCAGCCACACAGATACGCAGTATTTT. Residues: CASSVGSHTDTQYF.

CDR3 loop: CASSRGSTYEQYF. As DNA, the CDR3 is TGTGCCAGCAGCCGCGGGTCGACCTACGAGCAGTACTTC. The V gene is TRBV13, the J gene TRBJ2-7; TRBD2 might be the D (5 bases). This CDR3 is built from 13 residues. Germline V gives CDR1 PRHDT, CDR2 FYEKMQ (reference sequence). The V and J ends lost 5 bases and 2 bases respectively, with 10 bases between them.

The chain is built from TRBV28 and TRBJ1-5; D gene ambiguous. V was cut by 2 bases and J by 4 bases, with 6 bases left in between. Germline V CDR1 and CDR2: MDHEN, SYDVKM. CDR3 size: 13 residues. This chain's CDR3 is CASSLPNNQPQHF. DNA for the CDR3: TGTGCCAGCAGTTTACCCAATAATCAGCCCCAGCATTTT. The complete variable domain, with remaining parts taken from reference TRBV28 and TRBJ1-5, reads DVKVTQSSRYLVKRTGEKVFLECVQDMDHENMFWYRQDPGLGLRLIYFSYDVKMKEKGDIPEGYSVSREKKERFSLILESASTNQTSMYLCASSLPNNQPQHFGDGTRLSIL.

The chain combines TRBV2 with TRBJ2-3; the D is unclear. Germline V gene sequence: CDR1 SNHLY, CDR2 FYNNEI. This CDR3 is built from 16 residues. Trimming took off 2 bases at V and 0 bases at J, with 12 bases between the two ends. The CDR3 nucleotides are TGTGCCAGCAGTGAAAGGTTGGGCGGTAGCACAGATACGCAGTATTTT. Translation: CASSERLGGSTDTQYF.

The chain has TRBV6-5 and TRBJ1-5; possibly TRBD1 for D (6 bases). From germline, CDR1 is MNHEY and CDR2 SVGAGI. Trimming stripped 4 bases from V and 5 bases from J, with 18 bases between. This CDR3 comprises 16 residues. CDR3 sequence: CASSLTGNGDHQPQHF. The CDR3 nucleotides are TGTGCCAGCAGTTTAACAGGGAATGGGGATCATCAGCCCCAGCATTTT.

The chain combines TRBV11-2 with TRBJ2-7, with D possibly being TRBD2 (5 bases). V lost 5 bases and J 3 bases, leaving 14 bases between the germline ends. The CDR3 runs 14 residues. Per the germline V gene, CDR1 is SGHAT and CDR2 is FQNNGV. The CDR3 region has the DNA TGTGCCAGCAGCCTGCGTGCGGGCCACTACGAGCAGTACTTC. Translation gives CASSLRAGHYEQYF.

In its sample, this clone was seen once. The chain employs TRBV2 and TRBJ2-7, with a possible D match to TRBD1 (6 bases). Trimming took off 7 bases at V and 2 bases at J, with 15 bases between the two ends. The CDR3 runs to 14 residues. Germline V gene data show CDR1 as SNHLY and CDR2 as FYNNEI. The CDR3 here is CASTYPGHTYEQYF. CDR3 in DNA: TGTGCCAGCACCTACCCGGGACACACCTACGAGCAGTACTTC. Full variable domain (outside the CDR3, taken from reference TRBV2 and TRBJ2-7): EPEVTQTPSHQVTQMGQEVILRCVPISNHLYFYWYRQILGQKVEFLVSFYNNEISEKSEIFDDQFSVERPDGSNFTLKIRSTKLEDSAMYFCASTYPGHTYEQYFGPGTRLTVT.

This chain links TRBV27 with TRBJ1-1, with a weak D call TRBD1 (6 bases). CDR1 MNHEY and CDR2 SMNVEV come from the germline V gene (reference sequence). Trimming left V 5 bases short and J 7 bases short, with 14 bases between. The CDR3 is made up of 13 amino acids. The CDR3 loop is CASSPGTFREAFF. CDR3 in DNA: TGTGCCAGCAGTCCAGGGACATTTCGTGAAGCTTTCTTT.